This passage covers 23 T cell receptor beta chains from one sample sequenced in a study of patients and donors after allogeneic stem cell transplantation. TCRdb redid the calling of the RT-PCR reads with MiXCR, one entry per CDR3 protein. Of roughly 200,000 distinct CDR3 sequences detected, roughly 38% appear once; the ten largest clones hold approximately 10%. The sequenced sample consisted of blood, either unsorted or a sorted T cell fraction (not recorded which). These receptors were obtained from a human donor who was either an allogeneic HSCT recipient or a stem cell or donor lymphocyte infusion donor (not recorded which). It is not recorded whose cells these are; they may come from a transplant donor.

The V call is TRBV20-1, the J call TRBJ1-1; maybe TRBD1 (6 bases). The germline CDR1 and CDR2 sequences are DFQATT and SNEGSKA (reference sequence). The CDR3 covers 12 residues. Trimming removed 7 bases at V and 3 bases at J, with 12 bases between. The DNA for the CDR3 is TGCAGTGGAGGGGGGCTGGACACTGAAGCTTTCTTT. It specifies CSGGGLDTEAFF.

The genes are TRBV5-1 and TRBJ1-2, with D perhaps TRBD1 (6 bases). Germline V gene data show CDR1 as SGHRS and CDR2 as YFSETQ. The V gene lost 2 bases and the J gene lost 4 bases, with 15 bases spanning the gap. The CDR3 contains 15 residues. CDR3 nucleotides: TGCGCCAGCAGCTTATTATCAGGGGAAGGCTATGGCTACACCTTC. This encodes CASSLLSGEGYGYTF. Complete variable domain (other parts from reference TRBV5-1 and TRBJ1-2): KAGVTQTPRYLIKTRGQQVTLSCSPISGHRSVSWYQQTPGQGLQFLFEYFSETQRNKGNFPGRFSGRQFSNSRSEMNVSTLELGDSALYLCASSLLSGEGYGYTFGSGTRLTVV.

CDR3 nucleotide sequence: TGTGCCAGCAGTTTCGGGATCCACGAGCAGTACTTC. As protein: CASSFGIHEQYF. V and J are TRBV28 and TRBJ2-7; possible D gene TRBD2, 5 bases. V lost 3 bases and J 5 bases, leaving 8 bases between the germline ends. Germline assignment: CDR1 MDHEN and CDR2 SYDVKM. The CDR3 is 12 residues long.

The chain has TRBV5-1 and TRBJ1-6, with D possibly TRBD1 on 6 matching bases. V was shortened by 3 bases and J by 7 bases, with 17 bases between the two germline ends. The CDR3 contains 16 residues. Germline lookup yields CDR1 SGHRS and CDR2 YFSETQ. As DNA, the CDR3 is TGCGCCAGCAGCTCGACGGTGAGGGGGGCCAATTCACCCCTCCACTTT. Residues: CASSSTVRGANSPLHF.

This chain connects TRBV12-3 or TRBV12-4 to TRBJ2-2, with a possible D match to TRBD1 (8 bases). The CDR3 covers 15 residues. V was pared by 5 bases and J by 5 bases, with 15 bases between. The CDR3 loop reads CASSRTGRGTGELFF. The CDR3 DNA reads TGTGCCAGCAGTAGGACAGGGAGGGGGACCGGGGAGCTGTTTTTT.

The chain carries TRBV10-3 and TRBJ1-1; TRBD1 might be the D (5 bases). The CDR3 totals 15 residues. Trimming took 7 bases from V and 3 from J, leaving 18 bases between them. The germline gives CDR1 ENHRY, CDR2 SYGVKD. CDR3 sequence: CAIKSSAVGDTEAFF. The CDR3 DNA reads as TGTGCCATCAAGTCGAGTGCCGTGGGGGACACTGAAGCTTTCTTT.

V gene TRBV20-1 combines with J gene TRBJ1-2; a weak D match, TRBD1 (6 bases). Trimming pared 6 bases from V and 6 bases from J, leaving 11 bases between. The germline V gene has CDR1 DFQATT and CDR2 SNEGSKA (reference sequence). CDR3 length equals 11 residues. In DNA, the CDR3 is TGCAGTGCGGACTACAGGGATGGCTACACCTTC. Translation: CSADYRDGYTF.

CDR3 DNA sequence: TGTGCCAGCAGGGACAGTCATTCGAACACCGGGGAGCTGTTTTTT. Translation: CASRDSHSNTGELFF. This chain links TRBV27 with TRBJ2-2; weak D call: TRBD1 (6 bases). Germline-derived CDR1 and CDR2 are MNHEY and SMNVEV (reference sequence). Trimming pared 6 bases from V and 0 bases from J, leaving 11 bases between. The CDR3 is 15 amino acids.

The chain employs TRBV20-1 and TRBJ1-2; no definite D call. CDR3 size: 15 residues. Germline V lookup: CDR1 DFQATT, CDR2 SNEGSKA (reference sequence). Deletions cut 0 bases from V and 0 bases from J, with 11 bases between. The CDR3 loop reads CSARDERLANYGYTF. The CDR3 DNA reads as TGCAGTGCTAGAGATGAGAGATTAGCTAACTATGGCTACACCTTC.

Ten or more counts support this clonotype. This sequence joins TRBV5-6 and TRBJ2-1, with D tentatively TRBD2 (7 bases). CDR3 length: 16 residues. Trimming took off 4 bases at V and 5 bases at J, with 19 bases between the two ends. CDR1 and CDR2 (germline): SGHDT, YYEEEE. CDR3 coding DNA: TGTGCCAGCAGCCCACTGGGGGGGGGCCCCAACAATGAGCAGTTCTTC. The encoded protein is CASSPLGGGPNNEQFF.

This chain joins TRBV12-3 or TRBV12-4 and TRBJ1-3, with TRBD1 as a possible D gene (6 bases). Trimming removed 6 bases from V and 0 bases from J, with 12 bases in between. The CDR3 covers 15 residues. The CDR3 loop is CASSPTGHSGNTIYF. CDR3 nucleotides: TGTGCCAGCAGCCCGACAGGTCACTCTGGAAACACCATATATTTT.

This clonotype has just a few counts. This chain connects TRBV12-3 or TRBV12-4 to TRBJ2-3; possibly TRBD1 or TRBD2 for D (5 bases each). V lost 3 bases to trimming and J lost 3 bases, with 10 bases between them. This CDR3 has 14 residues. The CDR3, as DNA: TGTGCCAGCAGTTTGGGCTGGGGGACAGATACGCAGTATTTT. It translates to CASSLGWGTDTQYF.

This rearrangement joins TRBV10-3 to TRBJ1-1; D is unresolved. Germline CDR1 ENHRY, CDR2 SYGVKD. Trimming removed 6 bases from V and 0 bases from J, with 11 bases in between. This CDR3 is built from 14 residues. The CDR3 loop is CAISRQEMNTEAFF. DNA for the CDR3: TGTGCCATCAGCCGGCAGGAGATGAACACTGAAGCTTTCTTT.

The chain carries TRBV12-3 or TRBV12-4 and TRBJ1-1; D call uncertain. V gave up 7 bases and J gave up 1 base, with 10 bases separating them. CDR3 size: 13 residues. The CDR3 here is CASISLRNTEAFF. The CDR3, as DNA: TGTGCCAGCATCTCCCTGAGGAACACTGAAGCTTTCTTT.

This clonotype was seen more than once but under ten times. The V call is TRBV12-3 or TRBV12-4, the J call TRBJ1-1; 7 bases are a match to TRBD1. The CDR3 consists of 16 residues. V lost 1 base, J lost 7 bases, and 12 bases stayed unmatched. CDR3 loop: CASSLGLGRGYGEAFF. The CDR3 bases are TGTGCCAGCAGTTTAGGTCTCGGCAGGGGGTATGGTGAAGCTTTCTTT.

J is TRBJ1-2 and V is TRBV5-1, with D tentatively TRBD1 (5 bases). CDR3 size: 15 residues. Germline-derived CDR1 and CDR2 are SGHRS and YFSETQ. V dropped 4 bases and J dropped 0 bases, with 13 bases sitting between them. The CDR3 coding sequence is TGCGCCAGCAGCAATAACAGGAACACTAACTATGGCTACACCTTC. This gives the protein CASSNNRNTNYGYTF.

The chain employs TRBV3-1 and TRBJ2-2; D is undetermined. Trimming shortened V by 1 base and J by 6 bases, and 15 bases separated the two germline ends. Germline V gene sequence: CDR1 LGHDT, CDR2 YNNKEL (reference sequence). The CDR3 loop spans 16 amino acids. For the CDR3, the DNA is TGTGCCAGCAGCCAAGGGCCAGGATTTAATGCCGGGGAGCTGTTTTTT. Its translation is CASSQGPGFNAGELFF.

The chain joins TRBV30 to TRBJ1-5, with D possibly being TRBD1 (5 bases). Germline-derived CDR1 and CDR2 are GTSNPN and SVGIG (reference sequence). With 0 bases removed from V and 6 bases from J, the gap between germline ends came to 12 bases. This CDR3 is built from 14 residues. The DNA for the CDR3 is TGTGCCTGGAGTGTCCGGGGGGGTGGTCAGCCCCAGCATTTT. It is translated as CAWSVRGGGQPQHF.

The rearrangement joins TRBV29-1 to TRBJ1-3; D not certain. V lost 4 bases to trimming and J lost 0 bases, with 7 bases between them. The CDR3 runs to 13 residues. Looked up from germline, CDR1 is SQVTM and CDR2 is ANQGSEA. The CDR3 is CSVGDISGNTIYF. DNA of the CDR3: TGCAGCGTTGGCGACATCTCTGGAAACACCATATATTTT. Together with reference TRBV29-1 and TRBJ1-3, the CDR3 gives the full variable domain: SAVISQKPSRDICQRGTSLTIQCQVDSQVTMMFWYRQQPGQSLTLIATANQGSEATYESGFVIDKFPISRPNLTFSTLTVSNMSPEDSSIYLCSVGDISGNTIYFGEGSWLTVV.

The chain employs TRBV4-1 and TRBJ1-1; a possible D gene is TRBD1 (5 bases). The ends were cut back, 1 base at V and 7 bases at J, with 13 bases in the middle. There are 14 residues in the CDR3. Germline V gene sequence: CDR1 MGHRA, CDR2 YSYEKL. This CDR3 is CASSQVGVRGEAFF. The DNA for the CDR3 is TGCGCCAGCAGCCAAGTGGGCGTAAGGGGTGAAGCTTTCTTT.

This clonotype was recorded a few times. V is TRBV2 and J is TRBJ1-1; D remains unclear. Trimming cost V 7 bases and J 0 bases, with 15 bases left between them. CDR1 and CDR2 (germline): SNHLY, FYNNEI. CDR3 length: 15 residues. The CDR3, as DNA: TGTGCCAGCACAGGAATTGCCACCTTGAACACTGAAGCTTTCTTT. Its translation: CASTGIATLNTEAFF.

This clonotype was counted only a few times. J is TRBJ1-5 and V is TRBV12-3 or TRBV12-4; D ambiguous. This CDR3 is built from 16 residues. V lost 1 base and J 3 bases, leaving 13 bases between the germline ends. The chain's CDR3 is CASSLDGWRTNQPQHF. The CDR3 nucleotides are TGTGCCAGCAGTTTAGATGGTTGGAGGACCAATCAGCCCCAGCATTTT.

The J gene is TRBJ1-1, the V gene TRBV29-1; D uncertain. Germline CDR1 reads SQVTM; CDR2 reads ANQGSEA. The CDR3 is made up of 14 amino acids. Trimming removed 7 bases from V and 5 bases from J, with 20 bases in between. CDR3 DNA sequence: TGCAGCGGTGAGGTGGGCCCTGGAGGGACTGAAGCTTTCTTT. Residues: CSGEVGPGGTEAFF.